These T cell receptor beta chains were read from a single sample in a study of shared clonotypes between healthy human individuals. The assay was immunoSEQ multiplex PCR, and TCRdb's table has in-frame clones only and misses some. The sample lists about a million clones, approximately 72% occurring once. Sequenced sample: memory CD4+ T cells sorted from blood. The receptors here all came from a young man in good health. CDR3s include the opening cysteine and the closing phenylalanine or tryptophan. D genes are given only for firm matches. Size is omitted from some rows. Given values are once, few, many or a class for expanded clones.

-,TRBV5-5,14,TRBD1,TRBJ2-3,TGTGCCAGCAGTTCAGGGGGCCGGACAGATACGCAGTATTTT,CASSSGGRTDTQYF
few,TRBV9,16,TRBD1,TRBJ2-2,TGTGCCAGCAGCGTAACAGGGGCAGCGAACACCGGGGAGCTGTTTTTT,CASSVTGAANTGELFF
-,TRBV29-1,12,TRBD2,TRBJ2-3,TGCAGCGCCGCGGGGGGCACAGATACGCAGTATTTT,CSAAGGTDTQYF
once,TRBV7-2,13,TRBD2,TRBJ2-3,TGTGCCAGCACCGGGACTAGCGGGGATACGCAGTATTTT,CASTGTSGDTQYF
-,TRBV27,13,-,TRBJ2-7,TGTGCCAGCAGTGCGGGACTGGGCTACGAGCAGTACTTC,CASSAGLGYEQYF
-,TRBV29-1,14,TRBD1,TRBJ1-5,TGCAGCGCTGTTCAGGGGGCAGGCAATCAGCCCCAGCATTTT,CSAVQGAGNQPQHF
few,TRBV28,14,-,TRBJ1-2,TGTGCCAGCAGTGAAAACAGGGAGCTAGATGGCTACACCTTC,CASSENRELDGYTF
-,TRBV7-2,16,TRBD1,TRBJ2-1,TGTGCCAGCAGCCGCCCCGGGACACAGGGGTCCAATGAGCAGTTCTTC,CASSRPGTQGSNEQFF
-,TRBV10-3,14,TRBD1,TRBJ2-1,TGTGCCGTCAGTCCCGGGACAGCCAACAATGAGCAGTTCTTC,CAVSPGTANNEQFF
-,TRBV30,13,-,TRBJ1-4,TGTGCCTGGAAACCACTTGGAAATGAAAAACTGTTTTTT,CAWKPLGNEKLFF
-,TRBV11-2,16,TRBD1,TRBJ1-5,TGTGCCAGCAGCTTAGGGGACAGGGGGCTTGGTCAGCCCCAGCATTTT,CASSLGDRGLGQPQHF
few,TRBV20-1,11,-,TRBJ1-1,TGCAGTGCAAGACGACAGCTTGAAGCTTTCTTT,CSARRQLEAFF
-,TRBV28,11,-,TRBJ1-1,TGTGCCAGCAGCCGGAACACTGAAGCTTTCTTT,CASSRNTEAFF
-,TRBV7-7,13,-,TRBJ2-7,TGTGCTAGCAGCTTAGATTTAGGGGACGAGCAGTACTTC,CASSLDLGDEQYF
-,TRBV4-3,16,TRBD2,TRBJ2-7,TGCGCCAGCAGCCAAGAATATAGCGGGACCTCCTACGAGCAGTACTTC,CASSQEYSGTSYEQYF
once,TRBV4-1,13,-,TRBJ1-2,TGCGCCAGCAGCCAACTTGCACACTATGGCTACACCTTC,CASSQLAHYGYTF
-,TRBV11-3,15,-,TRBJ2-2,TGTGCCAGCAGCCGGAGGCTAGCGTCAGGCGGGGAGCTGTTTTTT,CASSRRLASGGELFF
-,TRBV2,15,TRBD1,TRBJ2-2,TGTGCCAGCAGGAACAGGGGGCGGAACACCGGGGAGCTGTTTTTT,CASRNRGRNTGELFF
-,TRBV11-2,15,TRBD2,TRBJ2-5,TGTGCCAGCAGCTTAGCCCCGGGGGGACAAGAGACCCAGTACTTC,CASSLAPGGQETQYF
-,TRBV2,15,TRBD2,TRBJ2-1,TGTGCCAGCAGTGATCGGGCGGGAGAGCGCAATGAGCAGTTCTTC,CASSDRAGERNEQFF
-,TRBV10-3,15,TRBD1,TRBJ1-6,TGTGCCATCAGTGTATACCAGGGGGAAAATTCACCCCTCCACTTT,CAISVYQGENSPLHF
-,TRBV6-5,15,-,TRBJ2-6,TGTGCCAGCAGTTTTGCCGGGGCTGGGGCCAACGTCCTGACTTTC,CASSFAGAGANVLTF
few,TRBV11-2,13,-,TRBJ1-2,TGTGCCAGCAGCCAGGCGGCCAACTATGGCTACACCTTC,CASSQAANYGYTF
-,TRBV4-3,14,-,TRBJ1-2,TGCGCCAGCAGCCAAGAGGCATATAAGGGTAGCTACACCTTC,CASSQEAYKGSYTF
-,TRBV11-1,12,-,TRBJ1-2,TGTGCCAGCAGCTTTGGGGGGTATGGCTACACCTTC,CASSFGGYGYTF
few,TRBV7-2,17,-,TRBJ1-5,TGTGCCAGCAGCCCCACAGGGTTTTATGGCGGCAATCAGCCCCAGCATTTT,CASSPTGFYGGNQPQHF
-,TRBV27,16,-,TRBJ2-7,TGTGCCAGCAGTTTATCTTCGAGTGACAACTCCTACGAGCAGTACTTC,CASSLSSSDNSYEQYF
-,TRBV4-3,17,TRBD2,TRBJ2-3,TGCGCCAGCAGCCAAGCCTTCACTAGCGGGAGCACAGATACGCAGTATTTT,CASSQAFTSGSTDTQYF
-,TRBV5-5,14,-,TRBJ1-5,TGTGCCAGCAGCTTTTTGGACAGCAATCAGCCCCAGCATTTT,CASSFLDSNQPQHF
-,TRBV9,14,-,TRBJ2-7,TGTGCCAGCAGCCGAACGACCGACTCCTACGAGCAGTACTTC,CASSRTTDSYEQYF
-,TRBV28,12,-,TRBJ2-5,TGTGCCACTCGATCGAACCAAGAGACCCAGTACTTC,CATRSNQETQYF
-,TRBV29-1,11,-,TRBJ1-2,TGCAGCGCCCCGACGGGGAATGGCTACACCTTC,CSAPTGNGYTF
few,TRBV18,11,-,TRBJ2-7,TGTGCCAGCTCACCAAGGGACGAGCAGTACTTC,CASSPRDEQYF
-,TRBV4-3,16,-,TRBJ2-3,TGCGCCAGCAGCCAAGATCACAGGGTAGGCCCAGATACGCAGTATTTT,CASSQDHRVGPDTQYF
once,TRBV30,19,-,TRBJ2-7,TGTGCCTGGAGTGAGCTCCCGAGGCGGGGGCAGGGTAGGCCCTACGAGCAGTACTTC,CAWSELPRRGQGRPYEQYF
-,TRBV4-3,15,-,TRBJ2-1,TGCGCCAGCAGCCTCTCCCTTTCCTCCTACAATGAGCAGTTCTTC,CASSLSLSSYNEQFF
once,TRBV11-2,15,-,TRBJ1-3,TGTGCCAGCAGCCCCACCCTGGGCTCTGGAAACACCATATATTTT,CASSPTLGSGNTIYF
-,TRBV5-1,17,-,TRBJ1-3,TGCGCCAGCAGCTTGGGGCAGATACAGGGAACTGGAAACACCATATATTTT,CASSLGQIQGTGNTIYF
-,TRBV13,14,-,TRBJ1-1,TGTGCCAGCACCTTGAGGACGGCGGACACTGAAGCTTTCTTT,CASTLRTADTEAFF
-,TRBV5-1,15,TRBD2,TRBJ2-3,TGCGCCAGCAGCTCGGGACTAGCGGGCACAGATACGCAGTATTTT,CASSSGLAGTDTQYF
-,TRBV6-1,12,-,TRBJ1-6,TGTGCCAGCAGTCAGACTGGAGGACCCCTCCACTTT,CASSQTGGPLHF
-,TRBV5-1,15,TRBD2,TRBJ2-5,TGCGCCAGCAGCTCCGTTACTAGCGGCCAAGAGACCCAGTACTTC,CASSSVTSGQETQYF
-,TRBV2,11,-,TRBJ2-1,TGTGCCAGCAGGGGTGTCAATGAGCAGTTCTTC,CASRGVNEQFF
once,TRBV4-1,14,-,TRBJ1-3,TGCGCCAGCAGCCAAGAAGGGTATGGAAACACCATATATTTT,CASSQEGYGNTIYF
-,TRBV5-4,13,-,TRBJ1-2,TGTGCCAGCAGCAGAGGGGACTTCGTCCGGTGGGCCTTC,CASSRGDFVRWAF
-,TRBV4-3,16,-,TRBJ2-7,TGCGCCAGCAGCCAAGCTCCGGGGGAAAGCTCCTACGAGCAGTACTTC,CASSQAPGESSYEQYF
many,TRBV6-5,16,-,TRBJ2-7,TGTGCCAGCAGTTACTTCCCCCCGGCCCCACCCTACGAGCAGTACTTC,CASSYFPPAPPYEQYF
-,TRBV7-2,11,-,TRBJ2-1,TGTGCCAGCAGCTCGAACAATGAGCAGTTCTTC,CASSSNNEQFF
few,TRBV30,13,TRBD1,TRBJ1-5,TGTGCCTGGCAAGGACAGGGAGGGCAGCCCCAGCATTTT,CAWQGQGGQPQHF
-,TRBV7-2,15,TRBD2,TRBJ2-2,TGTGCCAGCAGCTTAGAGGGGACTAGCGGGAGGGAGCTGTTTTTT,CASSLEGTSGRELFF
-,TRBV20-1,11,TRBD1,TRBJ2-7,TGCAGTGCAGAACAGGGGTACGAGCAGTACTTC,CSAEQGYEQYF
-,TRBV11-2,14,-,TRBJ2-7,TGTGCCAGCAGCCGACAGGTTAGCTCCTACGAGCAGTACTTC,CASSRQVSSYEQYF
once,TRBV28,14,-,TRBJ1-4,TGTGCCAGCAGCCAGGGATCGACTAATGAAAAACTGTTTTTT,CASSQGSTNEKLFF
-,TRBV11-2,13,TRBD2,TRBJ2-1,TGTGCCAGCAGCCTGGGACTAGCGGGCGAGCAGTTCTTC,CASSLGLAGEQFF
-,TRBV7-6,16,TRBD1,TRBJ1-5,TGTGCCAGCAGCTCTGGCTGGGACAGGAGCAATCAGCCCCAGCATTTT,CASSSGWDRSNQPQHF
few,TRBV7-9,12,-,TRBJ1-1,TGTGCCAGCAGGTTGGGACGCGCTGAAGCTTTCTTT,CASRLGRAEAFF
-,TRBV9,13,-,TRBJ2-1,TGTGCCAGCACCATTTCCAGGGATAGTGAGCAGTTCTTC,CASTISRDSEQFF
-,TRBV7-6,18,TRBD1,TRBJ2-2,TGTGCCAGCAGCTTAAAACAGGGGGCTCTAAGGAACACCGGGGAGCTGTTTTTT,CASSLKQGALRNTGELFF